These 14 T cell receptor beta chains were sequenced from one sample in a study of blood T cell repertoires in COVID-19. Here immunoSEQ multiplex PCR was the method, and the copy in TCRdb shows in-frame clones only, minus some. This table has around 280,000 clones, approximately 91% appearing once. Material for sequencing was peripheral blood. Receptors originate from a woman aged 25-40 years with COVID-19, enrolled during active disease.

This clone was recorded only once. The chain uses TRBV4-3 and TRBJ2-2; tentatively, D is TRBD2 (7 bases). V was shortened by 4 bases and J by 6 bases, with 12 bases between the two germline ends. The CDR3 runs to 14 residues. Per germline, CDR1 LGHNA and CDR2 YSLEER. The chain's CDR3 is CASSLLGGAGELFF. The CDR3 bases are TGCGCCAGCAGCCTACTAGGGGGGGCCGGGGAGCTGTTTTTT.

The V and J genes are TRBV5-1 and TRBJ2-6; D not resolved. Germline CDR1 reads SGHRS; CDR2 reads YFSETQ. The CDR3 is 14 amino acids. The germline V and J ends were trimmed by 0 bases and 2 bases, with 3 bases remaining between them. CDR3 DNA sequence: TGCGCCAGCAGCTTGGGAGCTGGGGCCAACGTCCTGACTTTC. Translation gives CASSLGAGANVLTF.

A single count supports this clone. This sequence joins TRBV30 and TRBJ1-4; possibly TRBD1 for D (6 bases). Germline CDR1 and CDR2: GTSNPN and SVGIG (reference sequence). The CDR3 length is 15 residues. V lost 0 bases to trimming and J lost 5 bases, with 13 bases between them. CDR3 residues: CAWSVRGGLNEKLFF. Here the CDR3 DNA reads TGTGCCTGGAGTGTACGGGGGGGCTTAAATGAAAAACTGTTTTTT.

The chain employs TRBV11-1 and TRBJ1-4, with 7 positions matching TRBD1. CDR3 length: 14 amino acids. Germline V gene data show CDR1 as SGHAT and CDR2 as FQDESV (reference sequence). After removal of 8 bases from V and 4 bases from J, the junction contained 7 bases not matched to a gene. CDR3 DNA sequence: TGTGCCAGCGGTGCAGGGGGAATTAATGAAAAACTGTTTTTT. It codes for CASGAGGINEKLFF.

J is TRBJ1-2 and V is TRBV28; D remains unclear. Germline lookup yields CDR1 MDHEN and CDR2 SYDVKM. The length of the CDR3 is 12 residues. Trimming left V 8 bases short and J 6 bases short, with 13 bases between. The chain's CDR3 is CASYHLGDGYTF. The CDR3 DNA reads TGTGCCAGCTATCACTTGGGAGATGGCTACACCTTC.

The V call is TRBV15, the J call TRBJ2-2, with D possibly being TRBD1 (5 bases). Germline V gene sequence: CDR1 LNHNV, CDR2 YYDKDF (reference sequence). The CDR3 runs 18 residues. The V gene lost 3 bases and the J gene lost 1 base, with 18 bases spanning the gap. CDR3 sequence reads: CATSSPEGGRENTGELFF. The CDR3 coding sequence is TGTGCCACCAGCAGTCCTGAAGGTGGCAGGGAGAACACCGGGGAGCTGTTTTTT.

V gene TRBV28 combines with J gene TRBJ2-2; TRBD2 matches 11 bases. Losses at the gene ends were 6 bases for V and 5 bases for J; bases not matched to a gene: 8. The CDR3 length is 16 residues. Germline CDR1 and CDR2: MDHEN and SYDVKM. The DNA of the CDR3 is TGTGCCAGCAGCCACGGGCTAGCGGGAGGTACCGGGGAGCTGTTTTTT. Amino acids: CASSHGLAGGTGELFF.

The chain combines TRBV19 with TRBJ1-1; D gene uncertain. The CDR3 runs to 14 residues. Trimming shortened V by 5 bases and J by 1 base, and 11 bases separated the two germline ends. The germline gives CDR1 LNHDA, CDR2 SQIVND (reference sequence). The chain's CDR3 is CASSVNAGNTEAFF. CDR3 bases: TGTGCCAGTAGTGTGAATGCGGGGAACACTGAAGCTTTCTTT. The complete variable domain, with remaining parts taken from reference TRBV19 and TRBJ1-1, reads DGGITQSPKYLFRKEGQNVTLSCEQNLNHDAMYWYRQDPGQGLRLIYYSQIVNDFQKGDIAEGYSVSREKKESFPLTVTSAQKNPTAFYLCASSVNAGNTEAFFGQGTRLTVV.

CDR3 DNA sequence: TGTGCCAGCTCACCGCGGGGGAGCACAGATACGCAGTATTTT. Amino acid sequence: CASSPRGSTDTQYF. The chain employs TRBV18 and TRBJ2-3; 7 bases are a match to TRBD2. Germline CDR1 is KGHSH and CDR2 is LQKENI. The CDR3 loop spans 14 amino acids. Trimming took 3 bases from V and 0 from J; bases not matched to a gene: 0.

This rearrangement joins TRBV27 to TRBJ2-7, with TRBD2 matching over 15 bases. V lost 4 bases, J lost 3 bases, and 10 bases stayed unmatched. The germline CDR1 and CDR2 sequences are MNHEY and SMNVEV (reference sequence). CDR3 length: 18 residues. This CDR3 reads CASSSPGTSGRPSYEQYF. The CDR3 coding sequence is TGTGCCAGCAGTTCTCCCGGGACTAGCGGGAGGCCAAGCTACGAGCAGTACTTC.

This rearrangement joins TRBV10-3 to TRBJ2-7; D possibly corresponds to TRBD2 (5 bases). Germline loops: CDR1 ENHRY, CDR2 SYGVKD. Between the trimmed V and J ends, which lost 6 bases and 4 bases, there was a span of 13 bases. CDR3 size: 13 residues. The CDR3 DNA reads TGTGCCATCAGACCGGGATCGGGATACGAGCAGTACTTC. Translated: CAIRPGSGYEQYF.

The chain carries TRBV23-1 and TRBJ1-3; unclear D gene. TRBV23-1 is an open reading frame whose function is uncertain. V dropped 0 bases and J dropped 0 bases, with 12 bases sitting between them. This CDR3 spans 17 amino acids. The CDR3 nucleotides are TGCGCCAGCAGTCAATCGGGGAGGGTCCTCTCTGGAAACACCATATATTTT. Translated: CASSQSGRVLSGNTIYF.

The chain uses TRBV5-1 and TRBJ2-5; 12 bases match TRBD2. V shed 4 bases, J shed 10 bases, and the junction held 11 bases outside the gene matches. Germline CDR1 SGHRS, CDR2 YFSETQ. This CDR3 comprises 15 residues. The chain's CDR3 is CASSSQTSGSRDQYF. The CDR3 coding sequence is TGCGCCAGCAGCAGCCAGACTAGCGGGAGTCGGGACCAGTACTTC.

This chain links TRBV7-6 with TRBJ2-2; TRBD2 is a possible D gene (6 bases). V gave up 4 bases and J gave up 4 bases, with 13 bases separating them. The CDR3 contains 15 residues. CDR1 and CDR2 (germline): SGHVS, FNYEAQ. CDR3 nucleotides: TGTGCCAGCAGCTCCGTAGCGGAAACCACCGGGGAGCTGTTTTTT. This sequence encodes CASSSVAETTGELFF.